Following are 18 T cell receptor beta chains from one sample sequenced in a study of PD-1 blockade in classical Hodgkin lymphoma. Sequencing used immunoSEQ multiplex PCR; TCRdb keeps in-frame clones, though not all of them. The sample has tens of thousands of clones, around 80% seen once; the top ten hold 9.8%. Sample time point: cycle 4 day 1 (C4D1), after 5 to 7 weeks of nivolumab. Every patient relapsed after autologous stem cell transplantation, and brentuximab vedotin exposure varied. The sequencing here drew on peripheral blood mononuclear cells (PBMCs), taken before the fourth cycle of nivolumab. These receptors all stem from a human donor with classical Hodgkin lymphoma.

The rearrangement uses TRBV7-2 and TRBJ2-7, with D tentatively TRBD1 (6 bases). The germline V gene encodes CDR1 SGHTA and CDR2 FQGNSA. The CDR3 spans 16 residues. The V gene lost 5 bases and the J gene lost 6 bases, with 23 bases spanning the gap. The chain's CDR3 is CASSQRHFSGAGEQYF. DNA of the CDR3: TGTGCCAGCAGCCAAAGACACTTCTCAGGGGCGGGCGAGCAGTACTTC.

The chain carries TRBV4-2 and TRBJ1-4; the D is unclear. V was trimmed by 5 bases and J by 0 bases, leaving 10 bases between them. CDR1 is LGHNA and CDR2 is YNFKEQ in the germline V gene. The CDR3 spans 15 residues. CDR3 DNA sequence: TGTGCCAGCAGCGTACAGCCGTCAACTAATGAAAAACTGTTTTTT. It encodes CASSVQPSTNEKLFF.

The chain links TRBV2 to TRBJ1-1; D is unresolved. V lost 7 bases to trimming and J lost 1 base, with 13 bases between them. Germline V gives CDR1 SNHLY, CDR2 FYNNEI. This CDR3 spans 14 amino acids. CDR3 nucleotides: TGTGCCAGCATCTCACAGCGCGGGAACACTGAAGCTTTCTTT. Translation: CASISQRGNTEAFF.

This chain connects TRBV30 to TRBJ2-7, with D unresolved. CDR1 and CDR2 from the germline V gene are GTSNPN and SVGIG (reference sequence). The CDR3 totals 11 residues. Trimming left V 2 bases short and J 3 bases short, with 5 bases between. The CDR3: CAWSLDYEQYF. The CDR3 region has the DNA TGTGCCTGGAGTCTCGACTACGAGCAGTACTTC.

This chain joins TRBV4-2 and TRBJ1-2; no definite D call. The CDR3 extends over 14 amino acids. The germline V and J ends were trimmed by 0 bases and 6 bases, with 11 bases remaining between them. Per germline, CDR1 LGHNA and CDR2 YNFKEQ. The CDR3 coding sequence is TGTGCCAGCAGCCAAGAGGCCGGGGTTGATGGCTACACCTTC. It yields the protein CASSQEAGVDGYTF.

The chain combines TRBV27 with TRBJ2-7; tentatively, D is TRBD2 (6 bases). Trimming stripped 3 bases from V and 5 bases from J, with 14 bases between. Looked up from germline, CDR1 is MNHEY and CDR2 is SMNVEV (reference sequence). The CDR3 consists of 14 residues. CDR3 sequence: CASSFSGEIDEQYF. The CDR3 DNA is TGTGCCAGCAGTTTCTCGGGGGAGATTGACGAGCAGTACTTC.

V and J are TRBV11-3 and TRBJ2-1; maybe TRBD1 (6 bases). Between the trimmed V and J ends, which lost 0 bases and 7 bases, there was a span of 10 bases. This CDR3 spans 14 amino acids. The V gene's germline CDR1 is SGHNT and CDR2 YENEEA. The CDR3, as DNA: TGTGCCAGCAGCTTAGAAGTAGGGGGAAATGAGCAGTTCTTC. Translating gives CASSLEVGGNEQFF.

This clone was picked up a small number of times. The chain has TRBV6-5 and TRBJ1-5; D is unclear. This CDR3 comprises 13 residues. Germline assignment: CDR1 MNHEY and CDR2 SVGAGI. The ends were cut back, 4 bases at V and 6 bases at J, with 10 bases in the middle. CDR3 amino acids: CASSLSLAQPQHF. DNA of the CDR3: TGTGCCAGCAGTTTAAGTCTTGCTCAGCCCCAGCATTTT.

The genes are TRBV4-3 and TRBJ1-4; TRBD1 might be the D (6 bases). Germline-derived CDR1 and CDR2 are LGHNA and YSLEER. CDR3 size: 17 residues. Deletions cut 0 bases from V and 7 bases from J, with 18 bases between. The DNA of the CDR3 is TGCGCCAGCAGCCAAGAGTACTCGGGGGGCAGATCTGAAAAACTGTTTTTT. It translates to CASSQEYSGGRSEKLFF.

The chain employs TRBV7-2 and TRBJ1-5; tentative D call: TRBD1 (5 bases). The V and J ends lost 2 bases and 4 bases respectively, with 12 bases between them. Germline-derived CDR1 and CDR2 are SGHTA and FQGNSA. The CDR3 spans 15 residues. The CDR3 protein is CASSLWGTRNQPQHF. CDR3 sequence (DNA): TGTGCCAGCAGCTTATGGGGGACCAGGAATCAGCCCCAGCATTTT.

This chain links TRBV4-1 with TRBJ1-1; D remains unclear. CDR3 length: 13 residues. The germline V gene encodes CDR1 MGHRA and CDR2 YSYEKL. V lost 4 bases, J lost 5 bases, and 11 bases lay in between. The DNA for the CDR3 is TGCGCCAGCAGCCTTAGGACCGGGACTGAAGCTTTCTTT. Its translation is CASSLRTGTEAFF.

The chain uses TRBV4-1 and TRBJ2-3; D may be TRBD1 or TRBD2 (5 bases each). The V gene lost 3 bases and the J gene lost 6 bases, with 16 bases spanning the gap. The CDR3 consists of 15 residues. CDR1 and CDR2 from the germline V gene are MGHRA and YSYEKL. In nucleotides, the CDR3 is TGCGCCAGCAGCCACCGGGACGGAGGTTGGGATACGCAGTATTTT. Translated, it gives CASSHRDGGWDTQYF.

The rearrangement uses TRBV2 and TRBJ2-2; the D is unclear. The CDR3 is 14 residues long. Germline V gene data show CDR1 as SNHLY and CDR2 as FYNNEI. Trimming left V 5 bases short and J 2 bases short, with 9 bases between. Written as DNA, the CDR3 is TGTGCCAGCAGTTCTGACACCAACACCGGGGAGCTGTTTTTT. It yields the protein CASSSDTNTGELFF.

This chain uses TRBV27 with TRBJ1-2, with 9 bases that match TRBD1. This CDR3 has 14 residues. CDR1 and CDR2 from the germline V gene are MNHEY and SMNVEV (reference sequence). The V gene end was trimmed by 5 bases and the J gene end by 8 bases; junction bases not matched to a gene: 9. The CDR3 DNA is TGTGCCAGCAGTCCCACCCGGGACAGGGACGGCTACACCTTC. Encoded protein: CASSPTRDRDGYTF.

This clone is termed medium-sized. The rearrangement uses TRBV18 and TRBJ1-2; 7 positions match TRBD1. Losses at the gene ends were 3 bases for V and 5 bases for J; bases not matched to a gene: 3. This CDR3 spans 13 amino acids. Per the germline V gene, CDR1 is KGHSH and CDR2 is LQKENI. CDR3 amino acids: CASSPDRAYGYTF. The CDR3 nucleotides are TGTGCCAGCTCACCCGACAGGGCTTATGGCTACACCTTC.

The V gene is TRBV27, the J gene TRBJ2-1; D gene unclear. The CDR3 is 14 amino acids. Germline V gene lookup returns CDR1 MNHEY and CDR2 SMNVEV (reference sequence). Trimming pared 6 bases from V and 3 bases from J, leaving 12 bases between. The CDR3 DNA follows: TGTGCCAGCAGCCCCGGGTCCCTCTACAATGAGCAGTTCTTC. It is translated as CASSPGSLYNEQFF.

J is TRBJ1-6 and V is TRBV7-9; 8 positions match TRBD1. Germline V gene sequence: CDR1 SEHNR, CDR2 FQNEAQ (reference sequence). This CDR3 has 16 residues. J gave up 9 bases and V 5 bases, and 12 bases lay outside the gene matches. The CDR3 region is CASSPYLDRDGSPLHF. In nucleotides, the CDR3 is TGTGCCAGCAGCCCTTACTTGGACAGGGACGGTTCACCCCTCCACTTT.

J is TRBJ1-3 and V is TRBV6-1; unclear D gene. The germline V gene encodes CDR1 MNHNS and CDR2 SASEGT. Trimming took 3 bases from V and 8 from J, leaving 20 bases between them. CDR3 length: 16 amino acids. In DNA, the CDR3 is TGTGCCAGCAGTGAGCGGGCGGTCGCCAAGGCGGACACCATATATTTT. It specifies CASSERAVAKADTIYF.